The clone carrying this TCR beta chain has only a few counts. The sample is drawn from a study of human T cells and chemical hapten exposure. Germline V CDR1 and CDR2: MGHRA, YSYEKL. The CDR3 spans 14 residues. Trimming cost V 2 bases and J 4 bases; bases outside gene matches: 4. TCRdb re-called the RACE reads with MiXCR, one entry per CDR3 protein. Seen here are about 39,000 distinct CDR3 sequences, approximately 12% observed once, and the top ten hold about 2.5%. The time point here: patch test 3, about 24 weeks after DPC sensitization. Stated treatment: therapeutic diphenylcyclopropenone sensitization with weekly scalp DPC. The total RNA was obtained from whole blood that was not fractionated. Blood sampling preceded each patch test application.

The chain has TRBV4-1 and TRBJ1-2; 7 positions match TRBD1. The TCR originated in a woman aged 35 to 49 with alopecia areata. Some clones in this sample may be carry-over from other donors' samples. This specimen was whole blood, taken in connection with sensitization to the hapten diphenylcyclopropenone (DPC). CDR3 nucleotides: TGCGCCAGCAGCCAACCGACAGGGACCTATGGCTACACCTTC. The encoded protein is CASSQPTGTYGYTF.